Here is one T cell receptor beta chain with its context. The data are from a study of cytomegalovirus exposure and HLA in healthy donors. Background on the study: Assignment to the Caucasian-associated ancestry cluster applied to around 80% of the approximately 400 genotyped donors.

Vbeta (60) and Jbeta (13) primers were used in the PCR. Some clones are missing from TCRdb's copy, which holds only in-frame ones; the method was immunoSEQ multiplex PCR. The sample has about 130,000 clones, around 68% seen once. This TCR came from a man in his forties in good health and CMV-seropositive. Sequences were obtained from PBMCs.

DNA for the CDR3: TGTGCCAGCAGCCAAGATGTACAGGGCGCCGACGAGCAGTACTTC. Translated, it gives CASSQDVQGADEQYF. V gene TRBV4-2 combines with J gene TRBJ2-7, with D perhaps matching TRBD1 (6 bases). CDR1 and CDR2 (germline): LGHNA, YNFKEQ. The CDR3 loop spans 15 amino acids. Trimming removed 0 bases from V and 5 bases from J, with 14 bases in between.